The T cell receptor beta chain described here comes from a study of T cells expressing NK-cell markers. Study-wide results and caveats: HCMV specificity of the expanded NKG2C+ T cell clones stayed unclear.

Germline CDR1 and CDR2: MDHEN and SYDVKM. The CDR3 length is 14 residues. To note about this clonotype: Its antigen is not identified.

TCRdb re-called the 5' RACE reads, yielding one record per CDR3 amino acid sequence without DNA. The specimen's table records roughly 110,000 distinct CDR3 sequences. The specimen was blood T cells: a sorted CD56 or NKG2C T cell subset, CD4+ or CD8+ T cells, or bulk PBMC T cells (not recorded which). The rearrangement links TRBV28 to TRBJ1-2; TCRdb designates TRBD1, a call that cannot be tested without DNA. The source is a woman between 18 and 70 years old in good health. CDR3: CASSRRDRAYGYTF.